The rows below give T cell receptor beta chains drawn from one sample of a study of shared clonotypes between healthy human individuals. Sequencing used immunoSEQ multiplex PCR; TCRdb keeps in-frame clones, though not all of them. The repertoire holds a few million clones, approximately 95% seen once, with approximately 0.4% in the top ten. The sample comprised naive CD4+ T cells from PBMCs. The receptors were sampled from a young man in good health. Some clones in this sample may be carry-over from other donors' samples. CDR3s include the opening cysteine and the closing phenylalanine or tryptophan. D genes are given only for firm matches. Size values are once, few and many counts, or a class for expanded clones, and some rows have none.

j_call clone_size v_call d_call cdr3_aa cdr3_nt
TRBJ2-5 NA TRBV2 NA CASTGTEQETQYF TGTGCCAGCACAGGGACTGAACAAGAGACCCAGTACTTC
TRBJ2-1 NA TRBV11-3 TRBD1 CASSLVAGQGAGEQFF TGTGCCAGCAGCTTAGTAGCGGGACAGGGGGCAGGTGAGCAGTTCTTC
TRBJ2-2 NA TRBV6-1 TRBD2 CASTSGSHPGELFF TGTGCCAGCACTAGCGGGAGCCACCCCGGGGAGCTGTTTTTT
TRBJ2-7 NA TRBV4-1 NA CASSLEWAAEQYF TGCGCCAGCAGCCTAGAGTGGGCGGCAGAGCAGTACTTC
TRBJ1-4 NA TRBV5-1 TRBD1 CASSLAGGLEKLFF TGCGCCAGCAGCTTGGCAGGGGGTCTTGAAAAACTGTTTTTT
TRBJ1-3 NA TRBV15 NA CATSPEVGNTIYF TGTGCCACCAGCCCGGAAGTTGGAAACACCATATATTTT
TRBJ1-5 NA TRBV27 NA CASGPKGTAYSNQPQHF TGTGCCAGCGGGCCTAAGGGGACCGCTTATAGCAATCAGCCCCAGCATTTT
TRBJ2-1 NA TRBV7-3 TRBD2 CASSLRAGTSGYNEQFF TGTGCCAGCAGCTTAAGAGCCGGGACTAGCGGGTACAATGAGCAGTTCTTC
TRBJ1-1 NA TRBV6-1 NA CASQTASLTEAFF TGTGCCAGCCAGACAGCTTCCCTCACTGAAGCTTTCTTT
TRBJ1-5 NA TRBV7-2 NA CASSSLGVGGGGNQPQHF TGTGCCAGCAGCTCCCTCGGAGTGGGGGGAGGTGGCAATCAGCCCCAGCATTTT
TRBJ1-3 NA TRBV18 NA CASSPGNSGNTIYF TGTGCCAGCTCACCGGGTAACTCTGGAAACACCATATATTTT
TRBJ2-4 NA TRBV4-1 NA CASSTISTVGGGAENIQYF TGCGCCAGCAGCACTATCTCGACCGTCGGAGGCGGTGCCGAAAACATTCAGTACTTC
TRBJ2-2 once TRBV10-3 TRBD2 CAIRTSGALDGELFF TGTGCCATCAGGACCAGCGGGGCCCTTGACGGGGAGCTGTTTTTT
TRBJ1-1 NA TRBV5-1 TRBD1 CASSLVSRGRSEAFF TGCGCCAGCAGCTTGGTGAGCAGGGGGCGGTCTGAAGCTTTCTTT
TRBJ2-7 NA TRBV5-6 TRBD1 CASSAGTGGRDEQYF TGTGCCAGCAGCGCCGGGACAGGGGGCCGCGACGAGCAGTACTTC
TRBJ1-4 NA TRBV4-3 NA CASSQGGVVSEKLFF TGCGCCAGCAGCCAAGGAGGGGTAGTAAGTGAAAAACTGTTTTTT
TRBJ2-5 NA TRBV28 NA CASTFMGGGETQYF TGTGCCAGCACCTTTATGGGGGGCGGGGAGACCCAGTACTTC
TRBJ2-5 few TRBV2 NA CASSVGQETQYF TGTGCCAGCAGTGTCGGGCAAGAGACCCAGTACTTC
TRBJ1-4 NA TRBV18 TRBD1 CASSPPGQADEKLFF TGTGCCAGCTCACCACCGGGACAGGCAGACGAAAAACTGTTTTTT
TRBJ2-2 NA TRBV6-5 NA CASSSAAGELFF TGTGCCAGCAGTTCAGCGGCCGGGGAGCTGTTTTTT
TRBJ2-1 NA TRBV7-2 NA CASSFGRNNEQFF TGTGCCAGCAGCTTCGGGCGGAACAATGAGCAGTTCTTC
TRBJ2-1 NA TRBV7-2 TRBD2 CASSLIRLAGAPHNEQFF TGTGCCAGCAGCCTTATCCGACTAGCGGGAGCCCCGCACAATGAGCAGTTCTTC
TRBJ2-3 NA TRBV6-6 TRBD1 CASSYGTVRTDTQYF TGTGCCAGCAGCTACGGGACAGTTCGCACAGATACGCAGTATTTT
TRBJ1-3 NA TRBV29-1 NA CSVESGSSGNTIYF TGCAGCGTTGAGTCGGGAAGCTCTGGAAACACCATATATTTT
TRBJ2-2 NA TRBV7-3 NA CASSLTGGDTGELFF TGTGCCAGCAGCTTAACAGGGGGAGACACCGGGGAGCTGTTTTTT
TRBJ2-5 NA TRBV27 TRBD2 CASRGLAGTKTQYF TGTGCCAGCAGGGGACTAGCGGGAACAAAGACCCAGTACTTC
TRBJ1-1 few TRBV7-2 TRBD1 CASSPQGEAEAFF TGTGCCAGCAGTCCGCAGGGGGAGGCTGAAGCTTTCTTT
TRBJ1-2 NA TRBV9 TRBD1 CASSVTGEDGYTF TGTGCCAGCAGCGTGACAGGGGAGGATGGCTACACCTTC
TRBJ2-5 NA TRBV7-9 TRBD2 CASSLGVAGYQETQYF TGTGCCAGCAGCTTAGGGGTAGCGGGCTACCAAGAGACCCAGTACTTC
TRBJ2-7 NA TRBV7-2 NA CASSFRRDNEQYF TGTGCCAGCAGTTTTCGTCGGGACAACGAGCAGTACTTC
TRBJ1-2 NA TRBV27 NA CASSLQGNYGYTF TGTGCCAGCAGTTTACAGGGTAACTATGGCTACACCTTC
TRBJ1-4 NA TRBV7-2 NA CASSLVRLGEKLFF TGTGCCAGCAGCTTAGTAAGGTTGGGTGAAAAACTGTTTTTT
TRBJ2-1 NA TRBV29-1 TRBD2 CSVEEGKRGSYNEQFF TGCAGCGTTGAAGAGGGTAAGCGGGGATCCTACAATGAGCAGTTCTTC
TRBJ2-7 NA TRBV30 TRBD2 CAWSGGREIEQYF TGTGCCTGGAGTGGAGGGAGGGAGATCGAGCAGTACTTC
TRBJ2-3 NA TRBV5-1 NA CASSPRRNSDTQYF TGCGCCAGCAGCCCTAGGAGAAACTCAGATACGCAGTATTTT
TRBJ2-7 NA TRBV9 NA CASSVGSYLPYEQYF TGTGCCAGCAGCGTAGGCTCTTACCTTCCCTACGAGCAGTACTTC
TRBJ1-2 NA TRBV6-6 NA CASTPGGNYGYTF TGTGCCAGCACCCCGGGAGGGAACTATGGCTACACCTTC
TRBJ2-2 NA TRBV4-1 NA CASSQLSSGPTGELFF TGCGCCAGCAGCCAACTAAGCTCCGGGCCCACCGGGGAGCTGTTTTTT
TRBJ2-7 NA TRBV6-1 NA CASSEALGFAYEQYF TGTGCCAGCAGTGAAGCCTTAGGTTTCGCCTACGAGCAGTACTTC
TRBJ1-5 NA TRBV15 TRBD1 CATSRGDRSGPQHF TGTGCCACCAGCAGAGGGGACAGGTCGGGGCCCCAGCATTTT
TRBJ1-5 NA TRBV27 NA CASAGYGNQPQHF TGTGCCAGCGCCGGATATGGCAATCAGCCCCAGCATTTT
TRBJ1-1 few TRBV18 NA CASSPNRPDSDTEAFF TGTGCCAGCTCACCGAACCGGCCGGACAGCGACACTGAAGCTTTCTTT
TRBJ2-7 NA TRBV9 TRBD2 CASSATGTSYEQYF TGTGCCAGCAGCGCTACCGGGACTAGCTACGAGCAGTACTTC
TRBJ2-7 NA TRBV28 TRBD2 CASRPSGSSVYEQYF TGTGCCAGCAGACCTAGCGGGAGCTCTGTCTACGAGCAGTACTTC
TRBJ1-1 NA TRBV5-6 NA CASSLGGKNTEAFF TGTGCCAGCAGCTTGGGAGGGAAGAACACTGAAGCTTTCTTT
TRBJ2-7 NA TRBV7-9 NA CASSPRLGGEQYF TGTGCCAGCAGCCCTCGCTTGGGGGGCGAGCAGTACTTC
TRBJ1-1 NA TRBV10-3 NA CASSTRGQSNTEAFF TGTGCCAGCAGCACTCGGGGTCAGTCGAACACTGAAGCTTTCTTT
TRBJ2-7 NA TRBV7-2 TRBD2 CASSLVGGGYEQYF TGTGCCAGCAGCTTAGTGGGCGGGGGATACGAGCAGTACTTC
TRBJ1-1 NA TRBV28 NA CASWAGGLGRSTEAFF TGTGCCAGCTGGGCCGGGGGGCTGGGCCGGAGCACTGAAGCTTTCTTT